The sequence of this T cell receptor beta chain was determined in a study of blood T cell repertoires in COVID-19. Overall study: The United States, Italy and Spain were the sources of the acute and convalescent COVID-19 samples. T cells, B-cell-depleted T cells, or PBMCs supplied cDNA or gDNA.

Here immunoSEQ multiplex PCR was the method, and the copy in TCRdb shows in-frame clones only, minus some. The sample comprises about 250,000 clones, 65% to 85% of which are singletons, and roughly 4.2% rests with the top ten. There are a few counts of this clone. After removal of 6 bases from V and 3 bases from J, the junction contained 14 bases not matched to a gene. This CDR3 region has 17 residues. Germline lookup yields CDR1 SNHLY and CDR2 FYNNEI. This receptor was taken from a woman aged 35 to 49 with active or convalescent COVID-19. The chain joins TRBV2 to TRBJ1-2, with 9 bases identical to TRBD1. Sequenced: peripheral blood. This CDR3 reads CASRPKGGTGFHYGYTF. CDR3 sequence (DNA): TGTGCCAGCAGACCCAAGGGGGGGACAGGGTTCCACTATGGCTACACCTTC.